A single T cell receptor beta chain is shown here with its context. The target antigen is unknown. The entry originates in a study of shared clonotypes between healthy human individuals. Study in general: CD4 naive cells filled three plates per donor, CD4 memory three, CD8 naive two and CD8 memory one. Overall study findings and caveats: Sampling used blood alone; tissue repertoires probably differ. In general, naive subsets displayed greater estimated richness than memory subsets did.

Splitting of each subset's genomic DNA was done evenly across several immunoSEQ plates. Data came from immunoSEQ multiplex PCR; TCRdb stores just in-frame clones and leaves some out. The top ten clones hold around 0.4% of a sample with about 2.4 million clones, 90% to 95% of them seen once. CDR1 is SGHTA and CDR2 is FQGTGA in the germline V gene. This CDR3 contains 14 residues. Deletions cut 2 bases from V and 6 bases from J, with 13 bases between. The source material was naive CD4+ T cells from PBMCs. Subset of the sample: CD45RA+ positively selected. The TCR originated in a man aged 18 to 29 in good health. Some clones in this sample may be carry-over from other donors' samples. The V and J genes are TRBV7-3 and TRBJ1-2, with a possible D match to TRBD1 (5 bases). DNA of the CDR3: TGTGCCAGCAGCTTAGACGCAGGGATGGATGGCTACACCTTC. Protein product: CASSLDAGMDGYTF.